A selection of T cell receptor beta chains follows, all from one sample in a study of control samples from healthy donors and cancer patients. Assay: immunoSEQ multiplex PCR; the TCRdb copy retains only in-frame clones and omits some. The table shows some 150,000 clones, with approximately 94% occurring only once. Sequences were obtained from blood. Receptors were obtained from a man aged 35 to 55 in good health. Both conserved end residues are part of each CDR3. The order of the fields is J gene, clone size, V gene, D gene, CDR3 protein, CDR3 DNA. A D gene is named only where the DNA matches it firmly. Clone size, where shown, is once, few, many, or a class for clones that have expanded.

TRBJ1-6	NA	TRBV6-1	TRBD1	CASSVTGTGGGVSLHF	TGTGCCAGCAGTGTCACCGGGACAGGGGGTGGAGTATCCCTCCACTTT
TRBJ2-3	NA	TRBV24-1	NA	CATSGVAENTDTQYF	TGTGCCACTAGTGGGGTAGCGGAAAACACAGATACGCAGTATTTT
TRBJ1-5	NA	TRBV5-1	NA	CASSLDTGDQPQHF	TGCGCCAGCAGCTTGGATACGGGTGATCAGCCCCAGCATTTT
TRBJ1-5	NA	TRBV27	TRBD1	CASSSRTGVSNQPQHF	TGTGCCAGCAGTTCCCGGACAGGGGTGAGCAATCAGCCCCAGCATTTT
TRBJ1-4	NA	TRBV3-1/TRBV3-2	TRBD1	CASSQYPGGVTNEKLFF	TGTGCCAGCAGCCAATACCCAGGGGGTGTAACTAATGAAAAACTGTTTTTT
TRBJ2-7	NA	TRBV9	NA	CASSVAGAGEQYF	TGTGCCAGCAGCGTAGCGGGAGCAGGGGAGCAGTACTTC
TRBJ2-7	NA	TRBV5-1	TRBD1	CASSGPDRGAYEQYF	TGCGCCAGCAGCGGGCCGGACAGGGGGGCCTACGAGCAGTACTTC
TRBJ1-5	NA	TRBV7-2	NA	CASSSTRNQPQHF	TGTGCCAGCAGCTCTACCCGGAATCAGCCCCAGCATTTT
TRBJ2-3	NA	TRBV6-5	TRBD2	CASSFGAGGTDTQYF	TGTGCCAGCAGTTTTGGGGCGGGAGGGACAGATACGCAGTATTTT
TRBJ1-5	NA	TRBV4-1	NA	CASSQEDFHGSNQPQHF	TGCGCCAGCAGCCAAGAGGACTTCCACGGCAGCAATCAGCCCCAGCATTTT
TRBJ2-3	NA	TRBV6-4	TRBD2	CASSDFGTSAQYF	TGTGCCAGCAGTGACTTCGGGACTAGCGCGCAGTATTTT
TRBJ2-1	NA	TRBV5-1	TRBD2	CASSSRPSGGDNEQFF	TGCGCCAGCAGCTCCCGACCTAGCGGGGGGGACAATGAGCAGTTCTTC
TRBJ1-4	NA	TRBV29-1	NA	CSVGGSPEKLFF	TGCAGCGTTGGGGGGAGTCCTGAAAAACTGTTTTTT
TRBJ2-7	NA	TRBV19	TRBD2	CASSIGLAGGGYEQYF	TGTGCCAGTAGTATAGGACTAGCGGGAGGCGGCTACGAGCAGTACTTC
TRBJ2-7	NA	TRBV2	TRBD2	CASSEWREWYEQYF	TGTGCCAGCAGTGAATGGCGGGAGTGGTACGAGCAGTACTTC
TRBJ1-1	NA	TRBV2	TRBD1	CASSGVLGQGETEAFF	TGTGCCAGCAGTGGGGTCTTAGGACAGGGAGAGACTGAAGCTTTCTTT
TRBJ2-7	NA	TRBV4-3	TRBD1	CASSQGTGLSSYEQYF	TGCGCCAGCAGCCAAGGGACAGGGTTAAGCTCCTACGAGCAGTACTTC
TRBJ2-3	NA	TRBV4-1	NA	CASSQSGVQMDTQYF	TGCGCCAGCAGCCAAAGTGGAGTCCAAATGGATACGCAGTATTTT
TRBJ2-7	NA	TRBV18	NA	CASSPRIGEQYF	TGTGCCAGCTCACCACGGATAGGCGAGCAGTACTTC
TRBJ1-1	NA	TRBV28	TRBD1	CASSAGTAVWAFF	TGTGCCAGCAGTGCCGGGACAGCTGTTTGGGCTTTCTTT
TRBJ2-5	NA	TRBV10-3	NA	CAISGGGKMETQYF	TGTGCCATCAGTGGAGGGGGGAAGATGGAGACCCAGTACTTC
TRBJ1-4	NA	TRBV28	NA	CASSLTGFGNEKLFF	TGTGCCAGCAGTTTGACGGGCTTCGGTAATGAAAAACTGTTTTTT
TRBJ2-2	NA	TRBV2	TRBD2	CASSPLNLAGLSTGELFF	TGTGCCAGCAGTCCCCTAAACCTAGCGGGTCTCAGCACCGGGGAGCTGTTTTTT
TRBJ1-4	NA	TRBV9	TRBD1	CASSPWDRGRGKLFF	TGTGCCAGCAGCCCCTGGGACAGGGGGCGCGGAAAACTGTTTTTT
TRBJ1-2	NA	TRBV9	NA	CASSVGVQTAGYGYTF	TGTGCCAGCAGCGTAGGTGTTCAGACGGCGGGCTATGGCTACACCTTC
TRBJ2-7	NA	TRBV6-5	NA	CASSLDWNEQYF	TGTGCCAGCAGTCTAGACTGGAACGAGCAGTACTTC
TRBJ1-3	NA	TRBV5-1	NA	CASGQDSSSGNTIYF	TGCGCCAGCGGTCAGGACTCGAGCTCTGGAAACACCATATATTTT
TRBJ1-1	NA	TRBV15	NA	CATSRDRVVNTEAFF	TGTGCCACCAGCAGAGACAGGGTTGTGAACACTGAAGCTTTCTTT
TRBJ1-1	NA	TRBV5-6	NA	CASTSGGSRAFF	TGTGCCAGCACTTCCGGGGGATCTAGAGCTTTCTTT
TRBJ1-2	NA	TRBV5-4	NA	CASSSDLTEGGYTF	TGTGCCAGCAGCTCAGACCTGACGGAAGGGGGCTACACCTTC
TRBJ2-1	NA	TRBV9	NA	CASSVVQAGNYNEQFF	TGTGCCAGCAGCGTAGTCCAGGCAGGCAATTACAATGAGCAGTTCTTC
TRBJ1-1	NA	TRBV13	NA	CASSLGQNTEAFF	TGTGCCAGCAGCTTAGGCCAGAACACTGAAGCTTTCTTT
TRBJ2-3	NA	TRBV10-3	TRBD2	CAISLSGGTDTQYF	TGTGCCATCAGCCTTAGCGGGGGGACGGATACGCAGTATTTT
TRBJ1-6	NA	TRBV19	NA	CASSRSGQPQPLHF	TGTGCCAGTAGCAGATCAGGACAGCCCCAACCCCTCCACTTT
TRBJ2-2	NA	TRBV5-6	NA	CASSLVGFPEAGELFF	TGTGCCAGCAGCTTGGTGGGCTTCCCAGAGGCCGGGGAGCTGTTTTTT
TRBJ1-1	NA	TRBV25-1	NA	CASSESAGDTEAFF	TGTGCCAGCAGTGAATCAGCCGGCGACACTGAAGCTTTCTTT
TRBJ2-3	once	TRBV5-4	TRBD1	CASSSRDRRTDTQYF	TGTGCCAGCAGCTCCAGGGACAGGCGCACAGATACGCAGTATTTT
TRBJ1-6	NA	TRBV27	NA	CASGLGGAGSPLHF	TGTGCCAGCGGCCTGGGGGGGGCAGGATCACCCCTCCACTTT
TRBJ1-4	few	TRBV4-1	NA	CASSQDGGIEEKLFF	TGCGCCAGCAGCCAAGACGGGGGGATTGAGGAAAAACTGTTTTTT
TRBJ2-7	NA	TRBV28	TRBD1	CASSLGQGALNEQYF	TGTGCCAGCAGTTTAGGGCAGGGGGCTTTAAACGAGCAGTACTTC
TRBJ2-5	NA	TRBV10-2	TRBD1	CASSGRGRVETQYF	TGCGCCAGCAGTGGCAGGGGGCGCGTCGAGACCCAGTACTTC
TRBJ2-7	few	TRBV5-1	NA	CASSLVRDLEQYF	TGCGCCAGCAGCTTGGTCCGGGATCTCGAGCAGTACTTC
TRBJ1-1	NA	TRBV9	NA	CASSVAATTEAFF	TGTGCCAGCAGCGTCGCCGCGACCACTGAAGCTTTCTTT
TRBJ1-1	NA	TRBV18	NA	CASSLRRQTGTEAFF	TGTGCCAGCTCACTTAGGAGACAGACGGGCACTGAAGCTTTCTTT
TRBJ2-5	NA	TRBV13	NA	CASSNSGGPETQYF	TGTGCCAGCAGCAATAGTGGGGGGCCGGAGACCCAGTACTTC
TRBJ1-2	once	TRBV12-3/TRBV12-4	NA	CASSSGSYGYTF	TGTGCCAGCAGTTCAGGGTCCTATGGCTACACCTTC
TRBJ2-7	NA	TRBV28	NA	CASSFATSSYEQYF	TGTGCCAGCAGTTTTGCGACGTCCTCCTACGAGCAGTACTTC
TRBJ2-1	NA	TRBV12-3/TRBV12-4	NA	CASGYNEQFF	TGTGCCAGCGGTTACAATGAGCAGTTCTTC
TRBJ1-6	NA	TRBV27	TRBD1	CASRFPTGGPRGAYNSPLHF	TGTGCCAGCAGATTTCCCACAGGGGGCCCCCGAGGAGCCTATAATTCACCCCTCCACTTT
TRBJ1-2	NA	TRBV9	NA	CASSAPYGYTF	TGTGCCAGCAGCGCCCCCTATGGCTACACCTTC
TRBJ2-1	NA	TRBV11-3	NA	CASSFPGPPYNEQFF	TGTGCCAGCAGCTTCCCGGGACCCCCCTACAATGAGCAGTTCTTC
TRBJ2-1	NA	TRBV6-5	NA	CASSYSKTIYNEQFF	TGTGCCAGCAGTTACTCGAAAACGATCTACAATGAGCAGTTCTTC
TRBJ1-5	NA	TRBV6-2/TRBV6-3	NA	CASSLRQQNQPQHF	TGTGCCAGCAGTCTCCGACAGCAGAATCAGCCCCAGCATTTT
TRBJ1-5	NA	TRBV9	NA	CASSPEGEGPQHF	TGTGCCAGCAGCCCCGAAGGTGAAGGGCCCCAGCATTTT
TRBJ2-2	few	TRBV6-5	TRBD1	CASSPQGDSGELFF	TGTGCCAGCAGCCCACAAGGGGACAGCGGGGAGCTGTTTTTT
TRBJ1-4	NA	TRBV28	NA	CASRPQGSNEKLFF	TGTGCCAGCAGACCACAGGGCTCTAATGAAAAACTGTTTTTT